This record looks at one T cell receptor beta chain sequence and its context. The junction had 13 bases not matched to a gene; V was cut back by 3 bases and J by 5 bases. The V gene's germline CDR1 is SGHRS and CDR2 YFSETQ. This CDR3 is 17 amino acids long. This sample is part of a study of blood T cell repertoires in COVID-19. Assay used: immunoSEQ multiplex PCR; TCRdb lists only in-frame clones, some missing. The sample holds roughly 280,000 clones; around 92% are singletons and the top ten take approximately 2%. The study assigned cohorts using participant-reported clinical history. The V call is TRBV5-1, the J call TRBJ2-5; TRBD2 agrees at 10 bases. This clonotype originated in a woman aged 55-70 years who had recovered from COVID-19. Sample: PBMCs or T cells enriched from blood (not recorded which). The CDR3 DNA reads as TGCGCCAGCAGCTCCGGGACTAGCGTAAGGTTGAAGGAGACCCAGTACTTC. This encodes CASSSGTSVRLKETQYF.